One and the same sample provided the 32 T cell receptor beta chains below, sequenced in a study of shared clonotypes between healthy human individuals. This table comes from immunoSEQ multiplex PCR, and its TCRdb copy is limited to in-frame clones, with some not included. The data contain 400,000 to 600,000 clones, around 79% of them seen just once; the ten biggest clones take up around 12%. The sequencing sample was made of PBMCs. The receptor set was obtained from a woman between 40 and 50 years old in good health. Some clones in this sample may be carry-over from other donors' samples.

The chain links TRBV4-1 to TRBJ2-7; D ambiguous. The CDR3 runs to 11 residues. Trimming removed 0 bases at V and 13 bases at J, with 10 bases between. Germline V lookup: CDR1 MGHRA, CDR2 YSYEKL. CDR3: CASSQDRQLYF. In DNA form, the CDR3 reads TGCGCCAGCAGCCAAGATCGGCAGCTATACTTC.

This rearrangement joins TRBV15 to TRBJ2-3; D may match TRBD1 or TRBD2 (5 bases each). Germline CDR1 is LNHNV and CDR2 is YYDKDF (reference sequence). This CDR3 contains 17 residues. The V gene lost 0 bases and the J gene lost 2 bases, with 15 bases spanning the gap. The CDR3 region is CATSRDTRGWDTDTQYF. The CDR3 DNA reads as TGTGCCACCAGCAGAGATACTAGGGGTTGGGACACAGATACGCAGTATTTT.

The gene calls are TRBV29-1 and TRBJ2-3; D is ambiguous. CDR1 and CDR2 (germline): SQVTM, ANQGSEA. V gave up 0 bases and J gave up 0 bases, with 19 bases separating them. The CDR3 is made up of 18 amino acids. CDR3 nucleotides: TGCAGCGTTGAAGATGCCCTAGATGGTGGTCTTAGCACAGATACGCAGTATTTT. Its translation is CSVEDALDGGLSTDTQYF.

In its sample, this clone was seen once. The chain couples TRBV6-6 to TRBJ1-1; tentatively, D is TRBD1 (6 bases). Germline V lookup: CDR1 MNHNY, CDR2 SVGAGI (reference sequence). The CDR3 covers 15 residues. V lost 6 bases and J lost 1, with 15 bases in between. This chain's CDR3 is CASRPRGAGNTEAFF. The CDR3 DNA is TGTGCCAGCAGACCAAGGGGGGCCGGGAACACTGAAGCTTTCTTT.

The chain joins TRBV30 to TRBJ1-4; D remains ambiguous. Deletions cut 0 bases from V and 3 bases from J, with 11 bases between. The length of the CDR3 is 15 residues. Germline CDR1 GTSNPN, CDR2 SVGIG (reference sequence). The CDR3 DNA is TGTGCCTGGAGTGTACAAGGAGGGCCTAATGAAAAACTGTTTTTT. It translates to CAWSVQGGPNEKLFF.

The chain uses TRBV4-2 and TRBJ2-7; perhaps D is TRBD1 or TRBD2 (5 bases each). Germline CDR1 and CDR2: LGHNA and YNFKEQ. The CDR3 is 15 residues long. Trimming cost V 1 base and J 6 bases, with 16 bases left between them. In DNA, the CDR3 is TGTGCCAGCAGCCAAGGGCCAGGGAGTCAAGGCGAGCAGTACTTC. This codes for CASSQGPGSQGEQYF.

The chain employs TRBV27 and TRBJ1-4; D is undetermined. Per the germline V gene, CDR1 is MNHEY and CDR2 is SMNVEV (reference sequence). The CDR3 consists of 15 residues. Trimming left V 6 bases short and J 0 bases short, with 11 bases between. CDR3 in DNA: TGTGCCAGCAGCCTAAGCTGGGCAACTAATGAAAAACTGTTTTTT. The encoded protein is CASSLSWATNEKLFF.

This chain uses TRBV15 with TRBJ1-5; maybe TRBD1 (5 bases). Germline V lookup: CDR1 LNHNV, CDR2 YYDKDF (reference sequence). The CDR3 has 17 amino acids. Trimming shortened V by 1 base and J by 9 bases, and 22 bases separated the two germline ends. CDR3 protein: CATSRGQTLGESRPQHF. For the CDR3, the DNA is TGTGCCACCAGCAGAGGTCAGACCCTAGGGGAATCACGGCCCCAGCATTTT.

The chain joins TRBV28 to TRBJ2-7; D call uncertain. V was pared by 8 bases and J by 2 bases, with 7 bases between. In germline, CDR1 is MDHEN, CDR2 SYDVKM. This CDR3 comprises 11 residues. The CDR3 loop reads CASHTAYEQYF. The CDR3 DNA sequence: TGTGCCAGCCACACCGCCTACGAGCAGTACTTC.

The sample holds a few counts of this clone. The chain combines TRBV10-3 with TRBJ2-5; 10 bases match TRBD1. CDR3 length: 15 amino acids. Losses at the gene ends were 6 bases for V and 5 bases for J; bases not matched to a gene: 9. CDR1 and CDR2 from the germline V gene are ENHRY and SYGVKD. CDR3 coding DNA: TGTGCCATCAGAAGAGACAGGGGGCTTGGGGAGACCCAGTACTTC. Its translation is CAIRRDRGLGETQYF.

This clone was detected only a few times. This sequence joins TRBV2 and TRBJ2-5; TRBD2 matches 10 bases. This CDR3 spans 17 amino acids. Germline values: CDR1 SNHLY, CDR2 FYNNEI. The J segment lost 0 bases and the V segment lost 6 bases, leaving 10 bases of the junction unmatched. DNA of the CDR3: TGTGCCAGCAGGGGATACGCTGGACTAGCGGACCAAGAGACCCAGTACTTC. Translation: CASRGYAGLADQETQYF.

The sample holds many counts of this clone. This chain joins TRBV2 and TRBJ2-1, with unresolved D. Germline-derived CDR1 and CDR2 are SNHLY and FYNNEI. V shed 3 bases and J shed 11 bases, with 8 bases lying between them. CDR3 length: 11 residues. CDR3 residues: CASSDAVQQFF. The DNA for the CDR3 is TGTGCCAGCAGTGACGCAGTGCAGCAGTTCTTC.

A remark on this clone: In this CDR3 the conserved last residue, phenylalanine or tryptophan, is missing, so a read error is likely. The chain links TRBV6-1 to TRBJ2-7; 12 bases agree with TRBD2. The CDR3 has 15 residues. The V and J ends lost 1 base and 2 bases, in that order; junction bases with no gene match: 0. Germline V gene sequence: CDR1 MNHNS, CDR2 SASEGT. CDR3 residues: CASSEGLAGAYEQYL. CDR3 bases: TGTGCCAGCAGTGAAGGACTAGCGGGAGCCTACGAGCAGTACTTA.

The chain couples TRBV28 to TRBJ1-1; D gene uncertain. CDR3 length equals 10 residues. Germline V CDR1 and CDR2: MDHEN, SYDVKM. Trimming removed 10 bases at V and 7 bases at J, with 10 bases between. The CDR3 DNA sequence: TGTGCCACAGAGAAGTTTGAAGCTTTCTTT. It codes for CATEKFEAFF.

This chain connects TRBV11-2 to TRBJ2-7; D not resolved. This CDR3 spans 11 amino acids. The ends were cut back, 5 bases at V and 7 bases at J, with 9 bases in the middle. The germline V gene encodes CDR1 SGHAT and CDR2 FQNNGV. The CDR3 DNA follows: TGTGCCAGCAGCGAGTCGAAAGAGCAGTACTTC. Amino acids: CASSESKEQYF.

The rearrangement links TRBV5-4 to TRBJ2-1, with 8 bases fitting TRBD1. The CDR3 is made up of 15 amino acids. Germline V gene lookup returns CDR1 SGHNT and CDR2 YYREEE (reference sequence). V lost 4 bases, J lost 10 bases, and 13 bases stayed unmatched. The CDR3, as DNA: TGTGCCAGCAGCGAAGGAGGTCAGGGGGCAAGGGAGCAGTTCTTC. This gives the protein CASSEGGQGAREQFF.

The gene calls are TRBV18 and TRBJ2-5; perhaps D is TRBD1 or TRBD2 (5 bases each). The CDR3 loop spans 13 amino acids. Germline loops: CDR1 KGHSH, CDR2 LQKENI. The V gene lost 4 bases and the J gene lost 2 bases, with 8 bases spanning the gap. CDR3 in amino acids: CASSQGPQETQYF. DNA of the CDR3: TGTGCCAGCTCACAGGGACCGCAAGAGACCCAGTACTTC.

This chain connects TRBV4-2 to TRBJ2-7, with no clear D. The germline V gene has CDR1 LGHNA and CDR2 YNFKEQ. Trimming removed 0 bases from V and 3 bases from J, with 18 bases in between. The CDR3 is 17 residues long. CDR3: CASSQESQAYSGYEQYF. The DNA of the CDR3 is TGTGCCAGCAGCCAAGAGTCCCAAGCTTACAGTGGCTACGAGCAGTACTTC.

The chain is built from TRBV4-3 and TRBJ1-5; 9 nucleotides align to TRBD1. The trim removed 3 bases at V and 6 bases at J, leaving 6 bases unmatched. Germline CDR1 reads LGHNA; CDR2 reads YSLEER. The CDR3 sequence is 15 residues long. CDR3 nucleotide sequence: TGCGCCAGCAGCCATCGGACAGGGGTAGGTCAGCCCCAGCATTTT. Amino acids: CASSHRTGVGQPQHF.

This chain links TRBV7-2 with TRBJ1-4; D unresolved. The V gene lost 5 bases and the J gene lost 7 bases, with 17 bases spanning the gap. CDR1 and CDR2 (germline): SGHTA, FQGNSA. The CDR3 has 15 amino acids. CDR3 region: CASSPDWAAGEKLFF. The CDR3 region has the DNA TGTGCCAGCAGCCCCGACTGGGCTGCGGGTGAAAAACTGTTTTTT.

The CDR3 DNA is TGTGCCAGCAGCTTAGCGTGGGACAGGGGAGGGCCCCGTTCCTACGAGCAGTACTTC. Protein sequence: CASSLAWDRGGPRSYEQYF. The chain couples TRBV7-9 to TRBJ2-7; TRBD1 agrees at 10 bases. Per the germline V gene, CDR1 is SEHNR and CDR2 is FQNEAQ (reference sequence). J gave up 1 base and V 0 bases, and 12 bases lay outside the gene matches. The CDR3 runs to 19 residues.

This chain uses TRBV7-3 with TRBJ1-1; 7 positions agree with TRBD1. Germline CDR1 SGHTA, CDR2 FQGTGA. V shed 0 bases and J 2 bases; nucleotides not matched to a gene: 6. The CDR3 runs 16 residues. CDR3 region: CASSLTPTGVNTEAFF. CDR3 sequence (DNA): TGTGCCAGCAGCTTAACCCCCACAGGGGTCAACACTGAAGCTTTCTTT.

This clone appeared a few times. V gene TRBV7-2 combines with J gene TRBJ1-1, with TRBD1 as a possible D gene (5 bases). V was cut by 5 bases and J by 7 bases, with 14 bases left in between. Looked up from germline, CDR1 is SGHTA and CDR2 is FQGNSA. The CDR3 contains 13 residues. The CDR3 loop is CASSRGAEGEAFF. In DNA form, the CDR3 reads TGTGCCAGCAGCCGGGGCGCAGAAGGTGAAGCTTTCTTT.

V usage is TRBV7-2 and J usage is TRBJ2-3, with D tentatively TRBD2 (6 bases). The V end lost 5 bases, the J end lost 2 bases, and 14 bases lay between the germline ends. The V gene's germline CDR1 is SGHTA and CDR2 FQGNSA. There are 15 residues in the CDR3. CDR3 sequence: CASSAQTRDTDTQYF. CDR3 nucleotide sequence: TGTGCCAGCAGCGCCCAAACGCGGGACACAGATACGCAGTATTTT. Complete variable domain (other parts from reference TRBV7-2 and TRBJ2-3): GAGVSQSPSNKVTEKGKDVELRCDPISGHTALYWYRQSLGQGLEFLIYFQGNSAPDKSGLPSDRFSAERTGGSVSTLTIQRTQQEDSAVYLCASSAQTRDTDTQYFGPGTRLTVL.

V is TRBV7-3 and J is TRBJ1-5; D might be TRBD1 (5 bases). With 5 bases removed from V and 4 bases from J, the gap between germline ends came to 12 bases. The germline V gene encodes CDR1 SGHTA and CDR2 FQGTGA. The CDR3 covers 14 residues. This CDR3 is CASSEGLRNQPQHF. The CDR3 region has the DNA TGTGCCAGCAGCGAGGGGTTGCGAAATCAGCCCCAGCATTTT.

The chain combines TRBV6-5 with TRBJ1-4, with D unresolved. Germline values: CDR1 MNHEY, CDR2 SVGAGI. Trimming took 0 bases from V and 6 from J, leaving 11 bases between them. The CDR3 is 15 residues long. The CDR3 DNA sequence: TGTGCCAGCAGTTACTCGACGATGTTAGATGAAAAACTGTTTTTT. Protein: CASSYSTMLDEKLFF.

This chain's CDR3 is CASSLTREGTQYF. In DNA, the CDR3 is TGTGCCAGCAGCTTAACGCGGGAAGGGACCCAGTACTTC. The chain joins TRBV7-6 to TRBJ2-5; D perhaps matches TRBD2 (6 bases). This CDR3 is 13 amino acids long. CDR1 and CDR2 from the germline V gene are SGHVS and FNYEAQ. V lost 2 bases and J 7 bases, leaving 11 bases between the germline ends.

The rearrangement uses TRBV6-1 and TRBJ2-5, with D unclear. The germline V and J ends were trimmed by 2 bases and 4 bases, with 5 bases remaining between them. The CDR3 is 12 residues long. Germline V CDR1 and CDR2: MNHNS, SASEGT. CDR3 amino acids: CASSESGETQYF. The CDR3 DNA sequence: TGTGCCAGCAGTGAATCTGGAGAGACCCAGTACTTC.

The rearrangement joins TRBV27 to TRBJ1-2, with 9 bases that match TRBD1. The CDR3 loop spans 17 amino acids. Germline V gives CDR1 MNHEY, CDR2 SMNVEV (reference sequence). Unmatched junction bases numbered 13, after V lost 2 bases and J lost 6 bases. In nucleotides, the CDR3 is TGTGCCAGCAGTTTAGGGGCCTCCGGGACAGGGCTGGATGGCTACACCTTC. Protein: CASSLGASGTGLDGYTF.

In DNA, the CDR3 is TGTGCCATCAGTGAGTCTACGCTCGGGACAGGGGGCGAGACCCAGTACTTC. It specifies CAISESTLGTGGETQYF. The chain recombines TRBV10-3 with TRBJ2-5; 12 bases map to TRBD1. J was trimmed by 5 bases and V by 0 bases; bases with no gene match: 7. The CDR3 is 17 amino acids. Germline V gives CDR1 ENHRY, CDR2 SYGVKD.

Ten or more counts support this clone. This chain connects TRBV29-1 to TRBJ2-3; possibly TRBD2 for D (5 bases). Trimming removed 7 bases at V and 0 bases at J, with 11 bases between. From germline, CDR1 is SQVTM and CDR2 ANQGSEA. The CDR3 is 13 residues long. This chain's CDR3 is CSASGPSTDTQYF. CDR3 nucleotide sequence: TGCAGCGCCAGCGGACCGAGCACAGATACGCAGTATTTT.

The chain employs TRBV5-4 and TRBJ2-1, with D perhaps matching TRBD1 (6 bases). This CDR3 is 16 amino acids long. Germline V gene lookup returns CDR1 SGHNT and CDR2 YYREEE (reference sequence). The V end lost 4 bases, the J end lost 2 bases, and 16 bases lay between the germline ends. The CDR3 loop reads CASSRTGTPTYNEQFF. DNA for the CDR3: TGTGCCAGCAGCCGGACCGGGACACCGACCTACAATGAGCAGTTCTTC.